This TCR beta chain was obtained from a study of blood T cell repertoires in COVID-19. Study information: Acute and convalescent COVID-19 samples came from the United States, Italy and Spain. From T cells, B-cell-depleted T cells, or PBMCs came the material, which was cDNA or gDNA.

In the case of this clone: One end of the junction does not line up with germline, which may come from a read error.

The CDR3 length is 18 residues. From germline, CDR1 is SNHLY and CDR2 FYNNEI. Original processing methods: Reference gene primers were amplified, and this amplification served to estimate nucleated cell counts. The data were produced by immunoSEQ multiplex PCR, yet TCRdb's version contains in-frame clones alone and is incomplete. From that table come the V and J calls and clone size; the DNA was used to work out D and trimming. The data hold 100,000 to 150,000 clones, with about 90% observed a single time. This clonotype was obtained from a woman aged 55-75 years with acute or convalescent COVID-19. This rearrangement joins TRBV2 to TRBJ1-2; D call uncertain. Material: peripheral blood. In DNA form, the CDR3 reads TGTGCCAGCAGTGAAGCGCCGGGATGGACTGGTTCTAAGTATGGCTACACCTTC. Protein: CASSEAPGWTGSKYGYTF.